The rows below give T cell receptor beta chains drawn from one sample of a study of OX40 agonist ivuxolimab in advanced cancers. Sequencing was performed with immunoSEQ multiplex PCR; in TCRdb, only in-frame clones are kept and a portion is missing. The sample has approximately 91,000 clones, over 75% seen once. Sequenced here: CD4+ or CD8+ T cells sorted from blood, sampled in a trial of the OX40 agonist ivuxolimab. Source of these receptors: an adult with an advanced solid tumor such as melanoma, head and neck, liver or kidney cancer. CDR3s include the opening cysteine and the closing phenylalanine or tryptophan. D genes are given only for firm matches.

TGCGCCAGCAGTGAGGCAGGGGAACGTGAAAAACTGTTTTTT	CASSEAGEREKLFF	14	NA	TRBJ1-4	TRBV10-2
TGTGCCAGCAGCTTAGCGGGTGGGGACGAGCAGTACTTC	CASSLAGGDEQYF	13	NA	TRBJ2-7	TRBV5-4
TGCGCCAGCAGCCTAGCGGGAGTGGGTGGGGCCAACGTCCTGACTTTC	CASSLAGVGGANVLTF	16	TRBD2	TRBJ2-6	TRBV10-2
TGTGCCAGCAGCACCCGGGGCAATCAGCCCCAGCATTTT	CASSTRGNQPQHF	13	NA	TRBJ1-5	TRBV6-1
TGTGCCAGCAGGAGCGGGAGTGGCACAGATACGCAGTATTTT	CASRSGSGTDTQYF	14	TRBD2	TRBJ2-3	TRBV6-1
TGTGCCAGCAGTACGACGGGACTTGGCAATTCACCCCTCCACTTT	CASSTTGLGNSPLHF	15	NA	TRBJ1-6	TRBV6-5
TGCGCCACCTCGTTTAGCGGGGGGTACGGTGAGCAGTTCTTC	CATSFSGGYGEQFF	14	TRBD2	TRBJ2-1	TRBV10-1
TGTGCCAGCAGCACCAAGACAGCGGATACGCAGTATTTT	CASSTKTADTQYF	13	NA	TRBJ2-3	TRBV7-9
TGTGCCAGCCGACGGGACAGATCTAATGAAAAACTGTTTTTT	CASRRDRSNEKLFF	14	TRBD1	TRBJ1-4	TRBV19
TGTGCCAGCAGCTTAGTTTGGTCGGAGACCCAGTACTTC	CASSLVWSETQYF	13	NA	TRBJ2-5	TRBV11-2
TGTGCCAGCAGCTTGCGTGGACAGCGCACTGAAGCTTTCTTT	CASSLRGQRTEAFF	14	NA	TRBJ1-1	TRBV5-6
TGTGCCAGTACCCCGAGGGACAGGGGTGGCAATGAGCAGTTCTTC	CASTPRDRGGNEQFF	15	TRBD1	TRBJ2-1	TRBV19
TGTGCCTGGAGTGATGTCTACGCCGTCAATGAGCAGTTCTTC	CAWSDVYAVNEQFF	14	NA	TRBJ2-1	TRBV30
TGTGCCAGCAGGGAGGGACAGGGGATCTATGGCTACACCTTC	CASREGQGIYGYTF	14	TRBD1	TRBJ1-2	TRBV28
TGTGCCAGTAGTGCTAGCGGGAAAGAGACCCAGTACTTC	CASSASGKETQYF	13	TRBD2	TRBJ2-5	TRBV19